This TCR beta chain was sequenced during a study of T cells in Graves' hyperthyroidism and ophthalmopathy. Overall study: Peripheral blood samples were taken at initial diagnosis, prior to any treatment. Study-wide findings and caveats: From stable hyperthyroidism, ophthalmopathy was set apart by a 13 V-J model. Progression to ophthalmopathy was predicted a median of roughly 6.6 months early.

The PBMCs were sourced from fresh peripheral blood (around 10 ml). Germline lookup yields CDR1 MDHEN and CDR2 SYDVKM. V was clipped by 5 bases and J by 2 bases; unmatched bases: 8. The CDR3 totals 15 residues. There were TCR beta CDR3 regions amplified from RNA transcripts. The HTBI set primed first-round TCR CDR3 RT-PCR. A single record per CDR3 protein comes from TCRdb applying MiXCR to the multiplex PCR reads. The sample yields over 250,000 distinct CDR3 sequences, less than 30% seen once. This clonotype has a count of ten or more. Its target is unknown. This chain links TRBV28 with TRBJ2-5; TRBD1 matches at 7 bases. The material sequenced was blood. The clonotype comes from a middle-aged man with Graves' hyperthyroidism that later progressed to Graves' ophthalmopathy. The DNA of the CDR3 is TGTGCCAGCAGTCCAGAGACAGGGTTGCAAGAGACCCAGTACTTC. Protein sequence: CASSPETGLQETQYF.